Sequencing of this TCR beta chain was carried out in a study of blood T cell repertoires in COVID-19. Study context: Acute-phase and convalescent COVID-19 samples originated in the United States, Italy and Spain. T cells, B-cell-depleted T cells, or PBMCs provided the cDNA or gDNA that served as material.

CDR1 is GTSNPN and CDR2 is SVGIG in the germline V gene (reference sequence). The V end lost 1 base, the J end lost 0 bases, and 4 bases lay between the germline ends. This CDR3 is built from 12 residues. The assay was immunoSEQ multiplex PCR, and TCRdb's table has in-frame clones only and misses some. The sample consists of about 220,000 clones, 80% of them appearing once. This clone was seen a single time. The clonotype was recovered from a human donor in a cohort sampled during active COVID-19. The sequenced sample consisted of peripheral blood. This chain links TRBV30 with TRBJ2-7; D remains ambiguous. The CDR3 spells CAWSGGSYEQYF. The DNA of the CDR3 is TGTGCCTGGAGTGGCGGCTCCTACGAGCAGTACTTC.